This T cell receptor (beta chain) was sequenced for a study of vaccination and CD4 T cells after COVID-19 (dated by TCRdb to the early 2020s). A note on the overall study: The convalescent cohort comprised six males and four females, including two Hispanic individuals, seven Caucasians, two Asians and one multiracial person. Two doses of either the Pfizer-BioNTech BNT162b2 vaccine (n=8) or the Moderna mRNA-1273 vaccine (n=2) were administered to participants. Post-COVID blood samples were collected from convalescent patients a median of roughly 100 days after diagnosis, with a range of about 35 to 180 days. Post-vaccine blood samples were obtained a median of around 74 days after the second vaccine dose, with a range of about 12 to 241 days. For stimulating the cultures, overlapping spike peptide pools were used, derived from SARS-CoV-2 as well as from the common cold coronaviruses HCoV-NL63, HCoV-OC43 and HCoV-229E. In control cultures, a CEFX viral epitope pool was used as positive control, an HIV-1 Nef peptide pool was used as negative control, or no peptide was added. The spike-specific CD4+ TCR repertoire was compared before and after mRNA vaccination in approximately 9 COVID-19 convalescent patients and a few infection-naive healthy vaccine recipients.

As to this clonotype: Which antigen it targets is not known. Base-call qualities are not available, and no considerably larger clone is one nucleotide away.

The label giving this sample's treatment or condition can be read as: approximately 11-day PBMC culture with coronavirus spike peptide pools or control peptides (ViraFEST assay). The ViraFEST assay, used in the study, expanded antigen-specific T cells with peptide pools and then identified the expanded clonotypes through TCR sequencing. Healthy vaccine recipients had no prior SARS-CoV-2 infection, confirmed by negative nucleocapsid antibody tests before and after vaccination. PBMCs were cultured at approximately 2.1 million per well in IMDM supplemented with 5% human AB serum and roughly 10 IU/ml IL-2, with approximately 10 ug/ml peptide pools added. On days 3 and 7, half of the culture medium was replaced with fresh IL-2-containing medium. Once the cells had been in culture for about 10 days, the EasySep CD4+ T cell isolation kit was used to isolate CD4+ T cells by negative selection. PBMCs were separated from whole blood using Ficoll-Paque Plus gradient centrifugation and then either used fresh or cryopreserved at -140C. In general, triplicate wells were set up for every culture condition.

Library generation was performed with PCR. DNA from cultured CD4+ T cells underwent TCR sequencing with the Oncomine TCR Beta short-read assay at the Johns Hopkins FTIC core. Genomic DNA was extracted from the cultured CD4+ T cells with the QIAamp micro DNA kit. Oncomine TCR Beta libraries from cultured CD4+ T cells were pooled using unique dual indexes and sequenced on an Illumina iSeq 100. The original methods were these. Non-productive sequences were filtered out, and CDR3s that did not start with C, did not end with F or W, or were shorter than 7 amino acids were discarded. Antigen-specific clonotypes were identified with the MANAFEST web application by comparing peptide-stimulated wells with reference and other culture wells. Positive clones required FDR below 0.05, an odds ratio above 5, and productive frequency above 0.1% in at least two of three replicate wells. A clonotype counted as cross-reactive if it showed significant expansion both in the SARS-CoV-2 spike wells and in at least one common cold coronavirus spike condition. Using R version 3.6.1, CDR3 homology was evaluated through Levenshtein distances (stringdist) along with unrooted phylogenetic trees (ape). The raw public reads went through TCRdb reprocessing: fastp at Q25, MiXCR clone calling, in-frame beta chains kept. Every distinct CDR3 protein forms one entry, paired with its most common genes and DNA. The V and J calls and clone size are TCRdb's, not the authors'. Recorded for this sample are around 15,000 distinct CDR3 sequences; 75% of them occurred a single time. Of the sample, more than 7.5% is held by the ten largest clones.

CDR1 and CDR2 are drawn from the germline V gene: MNHNS, SASEGT. V is cut by 7 bases and J by 0 bases, and the space between the germline ends is 9 bases. The CDR3 spans 14 residues, from the cysteine through the phenylalanine. Solely the CDR3 DNA is kept, with 42 bases framed from the first base. The full study reports these points: The median count of SARS-CoV-2-reactive clonotypes went up from 20 to 25 after infection to around 38 after vaccination, although the change was not significant. The study included relatively few convalescent patients and did not analyze early timepoints after natural infection. Of the vaccine-specific clones found in convalescent patients, nearly all (304 of 307) were mono-reactive for SARS-CoV-2 spike instead of being cross-reactive with common cold coronaviruses. Among the post-vaccine SARS-CoV-2-reactive clones in convalescent patients, a median approximately 90% showed up only after vaccination, which suggests vaccine-specific priming.

This sample comprised CD4+ T cells from blood, cultured in vitro, obtained after SARS-CoV-2 vaccination. Here the chain combines TRBV6-1 and TRBJ2-2, with the D gene too uncertain to name. The receptor was isolated from a human donor who received a COVID-19 vaccine. The nucleotide sequence reads as follows: TGTGCCAGCATCCCCACGCCGAACACCGGGGAGCTGTTTTTT. Its protein is CASIPTPNTGELFF.